Presented here are 2 T cell receptor beta chains from one specimen sequenced in a study of blood T cell repertoires in COVID-19. Generated by immunoSEQ multiplex PCR, the TCRdb table keeps only in-frame clones and is missing some. The sample lists 120,000 to 150,000 clones, roughly 90% occurring once. Sequences were obtained from PBMCs or T cells enriched from blood (not recorded which). These receptors all stem from a woman aged 35 to 49 who had been exposed to COVID-19.

The CDR3 nucleotides read TGTGCCAGCGGGCGGGAGGTCACCGGGGAGCTGTTTTTT. Translated: CASGREVTGELFF. The V gene is TRBV2, the J gene TRBJ2-2; 8 bases fit TRBD2. Germline lookup yields CDR1 SNHLY and CDR2 FYNNEI. This CDR3 comprises 13 residues. J was trimmed by 4 bases and V by 8 bases; bases with no gene match: 3.

V gene TRBV5-1 combines with J gene TRBJ1-2; TRBD1 matches at 7 bases. The V and J ends lost 3 bases and 3 bases, in that order; junction bases with no gene match: 14. The CDR3 is 17 amino acids. From germline, CDR1 is SGHRS and CDR2 YFSETQ. DNA for the CDR3: TGCGCCAGCAGCTGGGGGACAGTCTTCCTCCTACACTATGGCTACACCTTC. It translates to CASSWGTVFLLHYGYTF.